The 3 T cell receptor beta chains below come from one sample, sequenced in a study of T cells in Graves' hyperthyroidism and ophthalmopathy. Amplified regions were TCR beta CDR3 sequences from RNA transcripts. RT-PCR in the first round (using the HTBI primer set) targeted the TCR CDR3. MiXCR was run by TCRdb on the multiplex PCR reads, yielding one entry per CDR3 protein. The table shows 360,000 or so distinct CDR3 sequences, with approximately 16% occurring only once. Sample: blood. The receptors shown here come from a woman aged 60-75 years with Graves' ophthalmopathy.

The V call is TRBV12-3 or TRBV12-4, the J call TRBJ2-1; maybe TRBD2 (5 bases). The CDR3 has 16 residues. The V end was cut by 1 base, the J end by 0 bases, with 10 bases between. CDR3 protein: CASSLGTRSSYNEQFF. In DNA, the CDR3 is TGTGCCAGCAGTTTAGGGACTCGGAGCTCCTACAATGAGCAGTTCTTC.

This clonotype was detected ten times or more. The V and J genes are TRBV2 and TRBJ2-7, with unresolved D. CDR1 is SNHLY and CDR2 is FYNNEI in the germline V gene. V shed 6 bases and J shed 6 bases, with 12 bases lying between them. The CDR3 has 12 residues. Here the CDR3 reads CASSASRFEQYF. DNA for the CDR3: TGTGCCAGCAGCGCCAGCCGCTTCGAGCAGTACTTC.

This clonotype was recorded many times. The rearrangement uses TRBV7-3 and TRBJ2-5; tentatively, D is TRBD1 (6 bases). The germline gives CDR1 SGHTA, CDR2 FQGTGA. The CDR3 is made up of 15 amino acids. With 3 bases removed from V and 5 bases from J, the gap between germline ends came to 16 bases. In DNA, the CDR3 is TGTGCCAGCAGCTTGGCAGGGGAGAAGGGGGAGACCCAGTACTTC. Translation gives CASSLAGEKGETQYF.